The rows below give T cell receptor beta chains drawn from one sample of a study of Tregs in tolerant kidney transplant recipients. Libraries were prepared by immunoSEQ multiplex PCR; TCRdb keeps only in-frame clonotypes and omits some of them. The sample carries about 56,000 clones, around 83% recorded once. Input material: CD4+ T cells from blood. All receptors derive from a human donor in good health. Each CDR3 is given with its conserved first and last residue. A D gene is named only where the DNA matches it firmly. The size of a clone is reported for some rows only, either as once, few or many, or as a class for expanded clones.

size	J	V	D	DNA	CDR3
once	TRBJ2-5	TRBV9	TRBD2	TGTGCCAGCAGCCTCCGGGGTAGCGGGGGAGAGACCCAGTACTTC	CASSLRGSGGETQYF
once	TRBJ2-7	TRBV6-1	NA	TGTGCCAGCAGTGCGGCCGGACTCCCCCCCTCCTACGAGCAGTACTTC	CASSAAGLPPSYEQYF
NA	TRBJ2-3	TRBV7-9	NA	TGTGCCAGCAGCTTATCCATGGGCACAGATACGCAGTATTTT	CASSLSMGTDTQYF
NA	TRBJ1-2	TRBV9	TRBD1	TGTGCCAGCAGCGCCCCACAGGGGGGGTATGACTATGGCTACACCTTC	CASSAPQGGYDYGYTF
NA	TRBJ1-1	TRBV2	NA	TGTGCCAGCATCCCCGAGTATATGAACACTGAAGCTTTCTTT	CASIPEYMNTEAFF
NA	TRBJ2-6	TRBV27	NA	TGTGCCAGCAGTTCCCTCAGCAGTGGGGCCAACGTCCTGACTTTC	CASSSLSSGANVLTF
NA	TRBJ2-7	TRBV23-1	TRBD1	TGCGCCAGCAGTCAATCGGACAGGGGCTTCAGGTACGAGCAGTACTTC	CASSQSDRGFRYEQYF
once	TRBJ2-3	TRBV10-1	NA	TGCGCCGTCCAAAATCCCAGCACAGATACGCAGTATTTT	CAVQNPSTDTQYF
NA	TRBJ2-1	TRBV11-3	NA	TGTGCCAGCAGCTTAGGCCAAAGATACAATGAGCAGTTCTTC	CASSLGQRYNEQFF
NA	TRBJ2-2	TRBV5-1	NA	TGCGCCAGCAGCACCTCCTCCGTTGGAGGGACCGGGGAGCTGTTTTTT	CASSTSSVGGTGELFF
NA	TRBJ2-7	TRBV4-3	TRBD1	TGCGCCAGCAGCCAAGACCAGACCGGACAGGGGATCAACGAGCAGTACTTC	CASSQDQTGQGINEQYF
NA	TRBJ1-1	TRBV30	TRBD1	TGTGCCTGGAGTGTACTAAACAGGGGAGGAACTGAAGCTTTCTTT	CAWSVLNRGGTEAFF
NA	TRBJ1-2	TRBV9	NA	TGTGCCAGCAGCGTAGGGGGCGGCTATGGCTACACCTTC	CASSVGGGYGYTF
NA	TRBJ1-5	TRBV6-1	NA	TGTGCCAGCAGGACACAAGTCAATCAGCCCCAGCATTTT	CASRTQVNQPQHF
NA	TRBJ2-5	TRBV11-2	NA	TGTGCCAGCAGCCGCACCGGGGGCCAGGGCCCAGAGACCCAGTACTTC	CASSRTGGQGPETQYF
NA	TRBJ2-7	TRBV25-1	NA	TGTGCCAGCTTCGCTCCGGTAACCTACGAGCAGTACTTC	CASFAPVTYEQYF
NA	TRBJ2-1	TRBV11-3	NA	TGTGCCAGCAGCTCCGGCCCTGGGGAGCAGTTCTTC	CASSSGPGEQFF
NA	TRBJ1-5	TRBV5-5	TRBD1	TGTGCCAGCAGCCCGGACAGGGTCCTTAGCAATCAGCCCCAGCATTTT	CASSPDRVLSNQPQHF